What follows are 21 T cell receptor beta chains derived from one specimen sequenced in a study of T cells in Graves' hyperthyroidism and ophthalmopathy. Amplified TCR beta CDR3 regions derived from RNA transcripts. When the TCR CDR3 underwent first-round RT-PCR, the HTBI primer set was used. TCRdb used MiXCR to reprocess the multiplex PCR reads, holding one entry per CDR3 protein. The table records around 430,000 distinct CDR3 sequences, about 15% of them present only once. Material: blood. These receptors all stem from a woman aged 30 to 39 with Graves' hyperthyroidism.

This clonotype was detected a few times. The CDR3 DNA reads TGCAGTGCTAGAGATCGGAGACAGGGGTTTAATATTGAAAAACTGTTTTTT. It codes for CSARDRRQGFNIEKLFF. The chain recombines TRBV20-1 with TRBJ1-4; 8 nucleotides line up with TRBD1. The CDR3 covers 17 residues. Germline V gene lookup returns CDR1 DFQATT and CDR2 SNEGSKA (reference sequence). Trimming at V came to 0 bases and at J to 7 bases, leaving 13 bases not matched to a gene.

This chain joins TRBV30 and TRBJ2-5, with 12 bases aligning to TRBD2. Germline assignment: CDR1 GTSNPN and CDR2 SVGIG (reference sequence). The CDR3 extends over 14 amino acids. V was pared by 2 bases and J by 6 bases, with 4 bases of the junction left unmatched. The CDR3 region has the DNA TGTGCCTGGAGTCTAGCGGGAGGGTTAAAGACCCAGTACTTC. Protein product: CAWSLAGGLKTQYF.

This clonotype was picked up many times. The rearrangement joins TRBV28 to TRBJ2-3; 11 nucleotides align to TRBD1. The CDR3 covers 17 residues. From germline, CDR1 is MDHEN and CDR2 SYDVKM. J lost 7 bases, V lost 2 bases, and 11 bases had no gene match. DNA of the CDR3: TGTGCCAGCAGTTTAACCCCTGGACAGGGGGCTCTGTATACGCAGTATTTT. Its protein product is CASSLTPGQGALYTQYF.

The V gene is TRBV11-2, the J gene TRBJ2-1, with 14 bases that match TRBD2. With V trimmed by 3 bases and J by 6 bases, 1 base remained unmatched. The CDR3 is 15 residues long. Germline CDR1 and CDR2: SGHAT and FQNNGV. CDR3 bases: TGTGCCAGCAGCTTCGGGACTAGCGGGGGCAATGAGCAGTTCTTC. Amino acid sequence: CASSFGTSGGNEQFF. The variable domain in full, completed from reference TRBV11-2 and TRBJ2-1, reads EAGVAQSPRYKIIEKRQSVAFWCNPISGHATLYWYQQILGQGPKLLIQFQNNGVVDDSQLPKDRFSAERLKGVDSTLKIQPAKLEDSAVYLCASSFGTSGGNEQFFGPGTRLTVL.

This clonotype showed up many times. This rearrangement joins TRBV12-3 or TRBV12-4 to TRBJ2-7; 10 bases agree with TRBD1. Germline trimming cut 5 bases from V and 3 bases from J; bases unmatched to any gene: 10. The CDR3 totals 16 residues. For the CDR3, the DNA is TGTGCCAGCAGTCGATCGGGGGGACAGGGGTACTACGAGCAGTACTTC. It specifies CASSRSGGQGYYEQYF.

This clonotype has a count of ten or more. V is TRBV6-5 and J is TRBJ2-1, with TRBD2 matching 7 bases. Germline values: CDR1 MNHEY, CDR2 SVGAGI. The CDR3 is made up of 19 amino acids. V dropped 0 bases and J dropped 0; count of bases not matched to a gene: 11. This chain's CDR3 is CASSYSSLPRTSSYNEQFF. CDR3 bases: TGTGCCAGCAGTTACTCGAGCCTTCCGAGGACTAGCTCCTACAATGAGCAGTTCTTC.

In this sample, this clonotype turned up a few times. The CDR3 sequence: CATSDRDRGNNQPQHF. For the CDR3, the DNA is TGTGCCACCAGTGATCGGGACAGGGGGAACAATCAGCCCCAGCATTTT. The chain couples TRBV24-1 to TRBJ1-5; 11 nucleotides agree with TRBD1. The CDR3 length is 16 residues. V was clipped by 3 bases and J by 3 bases; unmatched bases: 3. Germline V gene data show CDR1 as KGHDR and CDR2 as SFDVKD.

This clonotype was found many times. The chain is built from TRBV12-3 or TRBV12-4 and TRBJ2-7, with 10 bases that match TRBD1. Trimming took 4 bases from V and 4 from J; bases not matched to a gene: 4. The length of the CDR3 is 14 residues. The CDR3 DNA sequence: TGTGCCAGCAGTTGGGGACAGGGGAGGTACGAGCAGTACTTC. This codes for CASSWGQGRYEQYF.

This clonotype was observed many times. The CDR3 loop reads CASSWGTGSGEQYF. In DNA, the CDR3 is TGTGCCAGCAGCTGGGGAACAGGGTCAGGGGAGCAGTACTTC. The rearrangement uses TRBV5-6 and TRBJ2-7; possibly TRBD1 for D (6 bases). This CDR3 has 14 residues. Germline loops: CDR1 SGHDT, CDR2 YYEEEE. V lost 3 bases and J lost 7, with 17 bases in between.

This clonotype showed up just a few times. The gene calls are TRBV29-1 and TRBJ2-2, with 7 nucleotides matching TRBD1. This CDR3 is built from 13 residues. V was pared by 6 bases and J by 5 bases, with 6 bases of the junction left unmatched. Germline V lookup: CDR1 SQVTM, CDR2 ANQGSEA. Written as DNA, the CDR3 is TGCAGCGTGGAGTTCAGGGGGACCGGGGAGCTGTTTTTT. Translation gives CSVEFRGTGELFF.

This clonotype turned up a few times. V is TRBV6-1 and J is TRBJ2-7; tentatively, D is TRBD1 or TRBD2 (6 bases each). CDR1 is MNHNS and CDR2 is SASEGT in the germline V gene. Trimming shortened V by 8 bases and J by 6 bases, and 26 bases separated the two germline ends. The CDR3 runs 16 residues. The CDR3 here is CASEDSVRGAPGEQYF. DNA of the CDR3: TGTGCCAGCGAGGATAGCGTGAGGGGGGCTCCGGGCGAGCAGTACTTC.

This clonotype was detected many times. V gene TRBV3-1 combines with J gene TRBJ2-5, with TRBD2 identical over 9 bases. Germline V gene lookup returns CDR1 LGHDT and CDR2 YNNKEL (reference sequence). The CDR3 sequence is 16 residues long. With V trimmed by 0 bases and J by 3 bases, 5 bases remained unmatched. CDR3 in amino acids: CASSQDRLAGKETQYF. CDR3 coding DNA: TGTGCCAGCAGCCAAGATCGGCTAGCGGGAAAAGAGACCCAGTACTTC.

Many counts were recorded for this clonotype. The CDR3 spells CSASPGNQPQHF. CDR3 nucleotide sequence: TGCAGTGCTAGCCCGGGCAATCAGCCCCAGCATTTT. The V gene is TRBV20-1, the J gene TRBJ1-5; unclear D gene. Trimming shortened V by 3 bases and J by 2 bases, and 5 bases separated the two germline ends. The CDR3 extends over 12 amino acids. CDR1 DFQATT and CDR2 SNEGSKA come from the germline V gene (reference sequence).

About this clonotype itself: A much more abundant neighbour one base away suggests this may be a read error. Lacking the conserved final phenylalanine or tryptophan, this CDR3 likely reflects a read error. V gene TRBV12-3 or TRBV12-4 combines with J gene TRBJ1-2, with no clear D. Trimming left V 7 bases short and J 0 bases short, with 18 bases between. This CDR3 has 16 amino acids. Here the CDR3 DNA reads TGTGCCAGCACCCGTACGGAGGATGTGTCTAACTATGGCTACACCTGC. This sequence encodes CASTRTEDVSNYGYTC.

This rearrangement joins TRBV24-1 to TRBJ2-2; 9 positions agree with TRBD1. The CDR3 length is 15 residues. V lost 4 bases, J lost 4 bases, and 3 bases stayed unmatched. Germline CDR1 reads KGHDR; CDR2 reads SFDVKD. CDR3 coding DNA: TGTGCCACCAGTGAGTTGGACAGGGGCACCGGGGAGCTGTTTTTT. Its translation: CATSELDRGTGELFF.

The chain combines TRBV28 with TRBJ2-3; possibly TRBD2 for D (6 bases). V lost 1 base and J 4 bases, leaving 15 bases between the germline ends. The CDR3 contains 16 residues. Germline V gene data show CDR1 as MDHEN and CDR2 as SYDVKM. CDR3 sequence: CASSLSEPSAADTQYF. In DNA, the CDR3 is TGTGCCAGCAGTTTATCGGAACCTAGCGCCGCAGATACGCAGTATTTT.

This chain's CDR3 is CATSDTPDTQYF. The CDR3 nucleotides are TGTGCCACCAGTGATACCCCTGATACGCAGTATTTT. The J gene is TRBJ2-3, the V gene TRBV24-1; D is unclear. The V gene lost 3 bases and the J gene lost 6 bases, with 6 bases spanning the gap. The length of the CDR3 is 12 residues. Germline CDR1 and CDR2: KGHDR and SFDVKD.

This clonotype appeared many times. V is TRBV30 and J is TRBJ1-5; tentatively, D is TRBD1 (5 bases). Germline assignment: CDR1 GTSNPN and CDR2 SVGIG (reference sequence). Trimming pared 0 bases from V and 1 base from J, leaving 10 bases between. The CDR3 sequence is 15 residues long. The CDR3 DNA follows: TGTGCCTGGAGTGTAAGGGGTCGGAGCAATCAGCCCCAGCATTTT. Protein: CAWSVRGRSNQPQHF. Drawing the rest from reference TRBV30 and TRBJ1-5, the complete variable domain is SQTIHQWPATLVQPVGSPLSLECTVEGTSNPNLYWYRQAAGRGLQLLFYSVGIGQISSEVPQNLSASRPQDRQFILSSKKLLLSDSGFYLCAWSVRGRSNQPQHFGDGTRLSIL.

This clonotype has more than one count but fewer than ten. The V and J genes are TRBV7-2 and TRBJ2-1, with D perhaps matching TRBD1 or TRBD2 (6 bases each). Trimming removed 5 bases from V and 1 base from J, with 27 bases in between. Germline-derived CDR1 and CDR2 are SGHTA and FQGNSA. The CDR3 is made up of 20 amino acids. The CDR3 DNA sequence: TGTGCCAGCAGCCATCGGACATCAAGGGGGGTCATTGGTTCCTACAATGAGCAGTTCTTC. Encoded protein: CASSHRTSRGVIGSYNEQFF. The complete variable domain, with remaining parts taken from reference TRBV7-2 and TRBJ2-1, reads GAGVSQSPSNKVTEKGKDVELRCDPISGHTALYWYRQSLGQGLEFLIYFQGNSAPDKSGLPSDRFSAERTGGSVSTLTIQRTQQEDSAVYLCASSHRTSRGVIGSYNEQFFGPGTRLTVL.

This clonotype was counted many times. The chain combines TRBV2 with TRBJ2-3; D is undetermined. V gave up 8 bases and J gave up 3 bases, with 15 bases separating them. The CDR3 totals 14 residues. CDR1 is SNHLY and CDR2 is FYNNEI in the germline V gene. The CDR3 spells CASSEFLGTDTQYF. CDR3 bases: TGTGCCAGCTCAGAGTTCCTTGGGACAGATACGCAGTATTTT.

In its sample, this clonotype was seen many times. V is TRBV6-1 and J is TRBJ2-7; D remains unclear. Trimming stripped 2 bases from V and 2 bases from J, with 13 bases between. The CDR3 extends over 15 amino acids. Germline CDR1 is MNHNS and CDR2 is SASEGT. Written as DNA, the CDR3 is TGTGCCAGCAGTGAACCCCAGGAGTGGACCTACGAGCAGTACTTC. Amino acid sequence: CASSEPQEWTYEQYF.